This T cell receptor (beta chain) was profiled in a study of CD8 T cells in ankylosing spondylitis (TCRdb year 2017). Notes on the research overall: The study set out to find disease-linked TCR variants by profiling T cell receptor beta repertoires in ankylosing spondylitis patients and healthy donors. In total, the full study cohort was made up of 85 to 140 healthy donors and about two dozen ankylosing spondylitis patients. Peripheral blood was sampled, and synovial fluid was also collected from ankylosing spondylitis patients.

V was cut back by 7 bases and J by 12 bases, leaving a gap of 16 bases between them. Reading the germline V gene (reference sequence) gives CDR1 MNHEY and CDR2 SMNVEV. Measured from the cysteine to the phenylalanine, the CDR3 is 13 residues long. Only the CDR3 region is kept as DNA, spanning 39 bases read in frame from base 1. What the research found in general, with its limitations: Some of the motif variants had been reported before in the synovial fluid and blood of reactive arthritis patients, a finding that suggests common disease-initiation mechanisms. In peripheral blood, the disease-linked clones were found at relatively low frequencies and had a CD8+ phenotype. Blood from ankylosing spondylitis patients appeared to be characterized by a TCR beta motif composed of about eight highly homologous amino acid variants. According to the report, matched synovial fluid samples from ankylosing spondylitis patients were significantly enriched for the disease-linked clones.

These reads were obtained on an Illumina HiSeq 2500. Quantitative 5'-RACE with molecular barcodes was the method used to prepare the TCR beta libraries. The authors' analysis ran thus. A new computational method, built on a probabilistic model of VDJ rearrangement, was used to identify disease-linked TCR variants. The raw public data were reprocessed by TCRdb itself: fastp quality trimming at Q25, MiXCR clonotype calling, in-frame beta chains only. Records with the same CDR3 protein are collapsed into one entry carrying the most frequent genes and DNA. These V and J calls derive from TCRdb rather than the authors' analysis. The sample yields around 230,000 distinct CDR3 sequences; roughly 8.6% were counted once. Around 7% of the sample belongs to the ten largest clones. This clonotype came up many times. Which antigen it targets is not known. No per-base quality is available; no much larger clone lies one base away.

This TCR derives from a male donor with ankylosing spondylitis or in good health (not recorded which). Sequencing used blood, either unsorted or a sorted T cell fraction (not recorded which). Recombination joined TRBV27 with TRBJ1-6; the D gene remains uncertain. The CDR3 in this case is CASTEEVGGPLHF. The DNA sequence is TGTGCCAGCACCGAAGAGGTAGGAGGACCCCTCCACTTT.